The rows below give T cell receptor beta chains drawn from one sample of a study of beta chain features in type 1 diabetes. The data were produced by immunoSEQ multiplex PCR, yet TCRdb's version contains in-frame clones alone and is incomplete. The table shows 300,000 to 400,000 clones, with 8% occurring only once. The material sequenced was central memory CD4+ T cells from blood. These receptors all stem from a woman between 18 and 29 years old in good health. Both conserved end residues are part of each CDR3. The order of the fields is clone size, V gene, J gene, D gene, CDR3 protein, CDR3 DNA. The D gene is left open where the match is weak. Size is stated for part of the rows, as once, few or many counts, or as a class when the clone is expanded.

clone_size: NA; v_call: TRBV15; j_call: TRBJ2-3; d_call: NA; cdr3_aa: CATSRGGAPPDTQYF; cdr3_nt: TGTGCCACCAGCAGAGGCGGCGCACCCCCAGATACGCAGTATTTT
clone_size: many; v_call: TRBV7-2; j_call: TRBJ2-1; d_call: TRBD2; cdr3_aa: CASSYGEGRFIFNEQFF; cdr3_nt: TGTGCCAGCAGCTACGGGGAGGGCCGCTTTATCTTCAATGAGCAGTTCTTC
clone_size: NA; v_call: TRBV5-1; j_call: TRBJ1-1; d_call: TRBD1; cdr3_aa: CASSYSQGETEAFF; cdr3_nt: TGCGCCAGCAGCTATAGCCAGGGGGAAACTGAAGCTTTCTTT
clone_size: NA; v_call: TRBV27; j_call: TRBJ2-4; d_call: TRBD1; cdr3_aa: CASSRSHRGPGVKNIQYF; cdr3_nt: TGTGCCAGCAGTCGCAGCCACAGGGGGCCGGGGGTCAAAAACATTCAGTACTTC
clone_size: few; v_call: TRBV7-8; j_call: TRBJ1-6; d_call: TRBD1; cdr3_aa: CASSLDRGRNSPLHF; cdr3_nt: TGTGCCAGCAGCTTGGACAGGGGACGGAATTCACCCCTCCACTTT
clone_size: NA; v_call: TRBV7-2; j_call: TRBJ2-5; d_call: NA; cdr3_aa: CASSPQGQETQYF; cdr3_nt: TGTGCCAGCAGCCCCCAGGGCCAAGAGACCCAGTACTTC
clone_size: NA; v_call: TRBV2; j_call: TRBJ2-1; d_call: NA; cdr3_aa: CASSEAGGRRYNEQFF; cdr3_nt: TGTGCCAGCAGTGAAGCGGGGGGGCGACGGTACAATGAGCAGTTCTTC
clone_size: few; v_call: TRBV20-1; j_call: TRBJ2-3; d_call: TRBD2; cdr3_aa: CSGGGYDTQYF; cdr3_nt: TGCAGTGGGGGAGGGTATGATACGCAGTATTTT
clone_size: many; v_call: TRBV14; j_call: TRBJ2-1; d_call: NA; cdr3_aa: CASKIIPGRGESYNEQFF; cdr3_nt: TGTGCCAGCAAAATCATACCGGGAAGAGGTGAATCCTACAATGAGCAGTTCTTC
clone_size: few; v_call: TRBV11-2; j_call: TRBJ2-7; d_call: NA; cdr3_aa: CASSTDTHYEQYF; cdr3_nt: TGTGCCAGCAGCACGGACACCCACTACGAGCAGTACTTC
clone_size: NA; v_call: TRBV28; j_call: TRBJ2-1; d_call: TRBD2; cdr3_aa: CASSKAGGPRGNEQFF; cdr3_nt: TGTGCCAGCAGTAAAGCGGGAGGGCCACGGGGCAATGAGCAGTTCTTC
clone_size: NA; v_call: TRBV5-1; j_call: TRBJ2-1; d_call: TRBD1; cdr3_aa: CASSLDPGTGNEQFF; cdr3_nt: TGCGCCAGCAGCTTGGATCCCGGGACAGGGAATGAGCAGTTCTTC
clone_size: NA; v_call: TRBV5-1; j_call: TRBJ2-3; d_call: TRBD2; cdr3_aa: CASSSELAGGTDTQYF; cdr3_nt: TGCGCCAGCAGCTCGGAACTAGCGGGAGGGACAGATACGCAGTATTTT
clone_size: many; v_call: TRBV11-2; j_call: TRBJ2-7; d_call: NA; cdr3_aa: CASSSLPIKRDEQYF; cdr3_nt: TGTGCCAGCAGCTCCCTACCGATCAAAAGGGACGAGCAGTACTTC
clone_size: NA; v_call: TRBV19; j_call: TRBJ2-1; d_call: TRBD2; cdr3_aa: CASSIVASGRLLSYNEQFF; cdr3_nt: TGTGCCAGTAGTATAGTGGCTAGCGGGAGGTTACTCTCCTACAATGAGCAGTTCTTC
clone_size: few; v_call: TRBV11-1; j_call: TRBJ2-1; d_call: TRBD2; cdr3_aa: CASSPSAGGPQFF; cdr3_nt: TGTGCCAGCAGCCCTAGCGCGGGAGGGCCGCAGTTCTTC
clone_size: NA; v_call: TRBV20-1; j_call: TRBJ2-7; d_call: NA; cdr3_aa: CSAFDYEQYF; cdr3_nt: TGCAGTGCTTTCGACTACGAGCAGTACTTC
clone_size: few; v_call: TRBV7-3; j_call: TRBJ2-2; d_call: TRBD2; cdr3_aa: CASSPSGTRRTGELFF; cdr3_nt: TGTGCCAGCAGCCCATCCGGGACTAGAAGGACCGGGGAGCTGTTTTTT
clone_size: many; v_call: TRBV6-6; j_call: TRBJ2-7; d_call: TRBD2; cdr3_aa: CASSTEAGGSYEQYF; cdr3_nt: TGTGCCAGCAGTACCGAAGCGGGAGGATCCTACGAGCAGTACTTC
clone_size: NA; v_call: TRBV6-1; j_call: TRBJ1-2; d_call: TRBD1; cdr3_aa: CASSDPGGYGYTF; cdr3_nt: TGTGCCAGCAGTGACCCAGGGGGTTATGGCTACACCTTC
clone_size: few; v_call: TRBV29-1; j_call: TRBJ2-7; d_call: NA; cdr3_aa: CSVRSSYEQYF; cdr3_nt: TGCAGCGTAAGGAGCTCCTACGAGCAGTACTTC
clone_size: NA; v_call: TRBV7-9; j_call: TRBJ2-3; d_call: NA; cdr3_aa: CASSTLAPGATQYF; cdr3_nt: TGTGCCAGCAGCACCCTCGCACCCGGTGCTACGCAGTATTTT
clone_size: few; v_call: TRBV20-1; j_call: TRBJ1-2; d_call: NA; cdr3_aa: CSALGTGYTF; cdr3_nt: TGCAGTGCCCTGGGCACTGGCTACACCTTC
clone_size: few; v_call: TRBV27; j_call: TRBJ1-2; d_call: NA; cdr3_aa: CASSLSGRGWGYTF; cdr3_nt: TGTGCCAGCAGCCTAAGTGGGCGGGGCTGGGGCTACACCTTC
clone_size: few; v_call: TRBV4-3; j_call: TRBJ2-5; d_call: NA; cdr3_aa: CASSQGALIPQETQYF; cdr3_nt: TGCGCCAGCAGCCAAGGCGCGTTGATTCCTCAAGAGACCCAGTACTTC
clone_size: NA; v_call: TRBV2; j_call: TRBJ2-1; d_call: TRBD2; cdr3_aa: CASDDSAGVMDNEQFF; cdr3_nt: TGTGCCAGCGACGACTCAGCGGGAGTCATGGACAATGAGCAGTTCTTC